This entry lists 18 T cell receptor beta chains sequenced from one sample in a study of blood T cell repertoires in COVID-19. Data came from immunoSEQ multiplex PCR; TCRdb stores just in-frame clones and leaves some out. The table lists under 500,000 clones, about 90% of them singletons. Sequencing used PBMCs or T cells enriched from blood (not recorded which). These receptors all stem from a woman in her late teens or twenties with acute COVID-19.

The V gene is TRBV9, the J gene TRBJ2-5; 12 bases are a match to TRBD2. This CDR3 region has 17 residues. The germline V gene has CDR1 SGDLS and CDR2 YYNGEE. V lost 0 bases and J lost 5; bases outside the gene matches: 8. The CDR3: CASSVAASGRATETQYF. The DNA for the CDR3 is TGTGCCAGCAGCGTAGCGGCTAGCGGGAGGGCCACGGAGACCCAGTACTTC.

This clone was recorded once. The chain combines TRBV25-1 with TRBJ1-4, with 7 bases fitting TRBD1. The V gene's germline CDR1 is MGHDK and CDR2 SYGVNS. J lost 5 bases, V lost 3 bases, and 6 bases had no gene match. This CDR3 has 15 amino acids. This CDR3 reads CASSETGLLNEKLFF. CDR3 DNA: TGTGCCAGCAGTGAGACAGGGCTTCTGAATGAAAAACTGTTTTTT.

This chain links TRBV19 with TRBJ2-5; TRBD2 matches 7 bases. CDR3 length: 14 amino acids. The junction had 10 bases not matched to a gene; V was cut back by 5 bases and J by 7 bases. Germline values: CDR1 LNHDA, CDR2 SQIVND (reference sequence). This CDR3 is CASSETGGEGTQYF. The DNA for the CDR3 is TGTGCCAGTAGTGAGACTGGGGGGGAAGGGACCCAGTACTTC.

The CDR3 spells CASSGDNAKNIQYF. The CDR3 bases are TGTGCCAGCAGCGGGGACAACGCCAAAAACATTCAGTACTTC. The V call is TRBV2, the J call TRBJ2-4; a weak D match, TRBD1 (6 bases). The length of the CDR3 is 14 residues. V was trimmed by 6 bases and J by 1 base, leaving 10 bases between them. Germline assignment: CDR1 SNHLY and CDR2 FYNNEI.

The CDR3 DNA reads as TGTGCCAGCAGTGACCAGGGGGGCTCACCCCTCCACTTT. It yields the protein CASSDQGGSPLHF. The rearrangement joins TRBV6-4 to TRBJ1-6; 7 bases fit TRBD1. Germline CDR1 is MRHNA and CDR2 is SNTAGT. The CDR3 is 13 amino acids. Unmatched junction bases numbered 2, after V lost 2 bases and J lost 10 bases.

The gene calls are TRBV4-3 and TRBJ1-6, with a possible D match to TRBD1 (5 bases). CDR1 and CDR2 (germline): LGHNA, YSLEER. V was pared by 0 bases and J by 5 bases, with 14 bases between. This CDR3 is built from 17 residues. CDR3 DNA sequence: TGCGCCAGCAGCCAAGATAGGGGCTCGGCGGATAATTCACCCCTCCACTTT. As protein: CASSQDRGSADNSPLHF.

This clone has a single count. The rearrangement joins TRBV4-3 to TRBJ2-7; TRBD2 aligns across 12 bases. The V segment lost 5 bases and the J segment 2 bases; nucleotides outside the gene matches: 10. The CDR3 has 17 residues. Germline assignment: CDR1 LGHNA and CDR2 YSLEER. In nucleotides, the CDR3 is TGCGCCAGCAGCTTACACCCTAGCGGGAGGGGCCCCTACGAGCAGTACTTC. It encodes CASSLHPSGRGPYEQYF.

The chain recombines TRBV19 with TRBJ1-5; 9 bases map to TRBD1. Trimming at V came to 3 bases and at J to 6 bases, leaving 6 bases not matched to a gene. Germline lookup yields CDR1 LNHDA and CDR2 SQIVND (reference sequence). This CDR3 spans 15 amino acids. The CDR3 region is CASSMGGQGSQPQHF. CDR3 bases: TGTGCCAGTAGTATGGGTGGACAGGGGAGTCAGCCCCAGCATTTT.

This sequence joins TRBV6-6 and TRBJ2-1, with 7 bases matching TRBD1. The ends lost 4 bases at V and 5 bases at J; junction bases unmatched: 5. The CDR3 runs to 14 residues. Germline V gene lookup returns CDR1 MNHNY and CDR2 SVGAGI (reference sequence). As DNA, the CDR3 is TGTGCCAGCAGTTGGGGGACAGCACACAATGAGCAGTTCTTC. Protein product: CASSWGTAHNEQFF.

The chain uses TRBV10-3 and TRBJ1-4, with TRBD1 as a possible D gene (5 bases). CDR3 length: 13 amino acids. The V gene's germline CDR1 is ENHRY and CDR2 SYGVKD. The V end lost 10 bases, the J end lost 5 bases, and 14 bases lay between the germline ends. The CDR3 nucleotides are TGTGCCACCACTGGGGGGGGGAATGAAAAACTGTTTTTT. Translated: CATTGGGNEKLFF.

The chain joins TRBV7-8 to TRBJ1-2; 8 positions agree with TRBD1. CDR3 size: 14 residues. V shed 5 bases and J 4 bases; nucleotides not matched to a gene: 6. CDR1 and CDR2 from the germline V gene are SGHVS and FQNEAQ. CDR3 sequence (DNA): TGTGCCAGCAGCGCCTCCGGGACAGGCTATGGCTACACCTTC. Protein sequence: CASSASGTGYGYTF. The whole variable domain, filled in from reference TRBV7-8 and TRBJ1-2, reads GAGVSQSPRYKVAKRGQDVALRCDPISGHVSLFWYQQALGQGPEFLTYFQNEAQLDKSGLPSDRFFAERPEGSVSTLKIQRTQQEDSAVYLCASSASGTGYGYTFGSGTRLTVV.

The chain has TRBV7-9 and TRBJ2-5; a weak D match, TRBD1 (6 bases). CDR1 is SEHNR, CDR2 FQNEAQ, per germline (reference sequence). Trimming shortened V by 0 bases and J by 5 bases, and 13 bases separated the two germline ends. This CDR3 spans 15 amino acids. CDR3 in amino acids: CASSLAHGGRETQYF. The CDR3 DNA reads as TGTGCCAGCAGCTTAGCCCATGGGGGCCGGGAGACCCAGTACTTC.

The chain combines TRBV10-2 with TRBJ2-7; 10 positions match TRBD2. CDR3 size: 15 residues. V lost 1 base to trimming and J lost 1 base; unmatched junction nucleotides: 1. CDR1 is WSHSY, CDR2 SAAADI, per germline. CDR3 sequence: CASSEWTSGSYEQYF. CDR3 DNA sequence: TGCGCCAGCAGTGAGTGGACTAGCGGATCCTACGAGCAGTACTTC.

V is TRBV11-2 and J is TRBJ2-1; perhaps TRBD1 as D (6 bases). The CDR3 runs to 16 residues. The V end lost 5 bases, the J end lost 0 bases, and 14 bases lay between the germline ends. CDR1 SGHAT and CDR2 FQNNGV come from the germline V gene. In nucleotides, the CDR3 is TGTGCCAGCAGCCGCCGACAGGACCTCTCCTACAATGAGCAGTTCTTC. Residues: CASSRRQDLSYNEQFF.

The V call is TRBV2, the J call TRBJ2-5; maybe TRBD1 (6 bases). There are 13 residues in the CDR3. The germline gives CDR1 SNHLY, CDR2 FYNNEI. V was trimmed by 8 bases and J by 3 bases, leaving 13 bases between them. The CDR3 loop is CASQGKREETQYF. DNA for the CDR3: TGTGCCAGCCAGGGGAAGAGGGAAGAGACCCAGTACTTC.

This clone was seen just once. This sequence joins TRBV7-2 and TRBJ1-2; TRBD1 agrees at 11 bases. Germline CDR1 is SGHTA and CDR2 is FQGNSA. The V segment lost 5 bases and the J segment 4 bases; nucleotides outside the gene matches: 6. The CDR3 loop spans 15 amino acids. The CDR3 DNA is TGTGCCAGCAGCCACGGACAGGGGGCTCCCTATGGCTACACCTTC. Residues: CASSHGQGAPYGYTF.

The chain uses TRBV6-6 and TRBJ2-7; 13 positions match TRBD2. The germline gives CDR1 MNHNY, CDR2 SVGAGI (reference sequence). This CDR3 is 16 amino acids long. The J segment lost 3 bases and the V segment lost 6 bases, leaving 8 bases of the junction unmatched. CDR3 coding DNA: TGTGCCAGCAGGGTAACTAGCGGGGGGGTTTTCTACGAGCAGTACTTC. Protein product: CASRVTSGGVFYEQYF.

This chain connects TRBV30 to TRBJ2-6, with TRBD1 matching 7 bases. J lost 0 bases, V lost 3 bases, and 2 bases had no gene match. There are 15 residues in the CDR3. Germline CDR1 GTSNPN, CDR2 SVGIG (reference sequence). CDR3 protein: CAWSGDSSGANVLTF. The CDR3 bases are TGTGCCTGGAGCGGGGACAGCTCTGGGGCCAACGTCCTGACTTTC.